The rows below give T cell receptor beta chains drawn from one sample of a study of blood T cell repertoires in COVID-19. The method was immunoSEQ multiplex PCR; TCRdb's version includes in-frame clones alone and lacks a portion of them. The sample has 300,000 to 400,000 clones; about 87% are singletons. Sequenced: peripheral blood. These receptors were collected from a woman between 45 and 60 years old who had recovered from COVID-19. The CDR3 runs from the conserved cysteine through the conserved F or W. A D gene is named only where the DNA matches it firmly. Expanded clones are given a class, and other clones once, few, many or no size at all.

J | D | V | size | CDR3 | DNA
TRBJ1-1 | TRBD1 | TRBV5-6 | - | CASSFYRGRDTEAFF | TGTGCCAGCAGCTTTTACAGGGGGCGGGACACTGAAGCTTTCTTT
TRBJ1-5 | - | TRBV4-3 | - | CASSQDFRAGNQPQHF | TGCGCCAGCAGCCAAGATTTCAGGGCGGGCAATCAGCCCCAGCATTTT
TRBJ1-2 | TRBD1 | TRBV28 | - | CASSLGGQGGVGYTF | TGTGCCAGCAGTTTAGGTGGACAGGGGGGCGTTGGCTACACCTTC
TRBJ1-5 | - | TRBV28 | - | CASSLPTAGNQPQHF | TGTGCCAGCAGTTTACCCACGGCGGGCAATCAGCCCCAGCATTTT
TRBJ2-4 | - | TRBV15 | - | CATSRTRHGRIIQYF | TGTGCCACCAGCAGAACCCGACATGGCCGAATTATTCAGTACTTC
TRBJ1-1 | TRBD1 | TRBV27 | - | CASSPRTGRGNTEAFF | TGTGCCAGCAGTCCTCGGACAGGGCGGGGGAACACTGAAGCTTTCTTT
TRBJ2-1 | TRBD2 | TRBV15 | - | CATSRDFLLAGANEQFF | TGTGCCACCAGCAGAGATTTTCTACTAGCGGGAGCCAATGAGCAGTTCTTC
TRBJ2-7 | - | TRBV18 | - | CASSPPSHYEQYF | TGTGCCAGCTCACCACCTTCCCACTACGAGCAGTACTTC
TRBJ1-1 | - | TRBV6-6 | - | CASSYSEGGTEAFF | TGTGCCAGCAGTTACTCGGAAGGGGGCACTGAAGCTTTCTTT
TRBJ1-2 | TRBD1 | TRBV30 | few | CAWRETGARGYTF | TGTGCCTGGAGGGAAACAGGGGCTAGGGGCTACACCTTC
TRBJ1-4 | - | TRBV27 | - | CASSLGGYNEKLFF | TGTGCCAGCAGTTTGGGGGGGTATAATGAAAAACTGTTTTTT
TRBJ2-1 | TRBD2 | TRBV28 | once | CASSSASGGIYNEQFF | TGTGCCAGCAGTTCGGCTAGCGGGGGGATCTACAATGAGCAGTTCTTC
TRBJ2-7 | - | TRBV19 | - | CASSIGRGPYEQYF | TGTGCCAGTAGTATAGGCAGGGGACCCTACGAGCAGTACTTC
TRBJ1-3 | - | TRBV19 | - | CASRSSHSGNTIYF | TGTGCCAGTAGGTCCTCACACTCTGGAAACACCATATATTTT
TRBJ1-2 | - | TRBV7-8 | - | CASSLGPSEQGFYGYTF | TGTGCCAGCAGCTTAGGGCCCTCGGAACAGGGCTTCTATGGCTACACCTTC
TRBJ1-1 | TRBD1 | TRBV11-2 | - | CASSKIRDRGLAFF | TGTGCCAGCAGCAAAATCCGGGACAGGGGATTGGCTTTCTTT
TRBJ2-2 | - | TRBV5-8 | - | CASSLGLHTGELFF | TGTGCCAGCAGCTTGGGACTCCACACCGGGGAGCTGTTTTTT
TRBJ2-1 | - | TRBV6-1 | - | CASSELRGSYNEQFF | TGTGCCAGCAGTGAACTTCGGGGGTCCTACAATGAGCAGTTCTTC
TRBJ2-3 | TRBD2 | TRBV6-5 | - | CASKIRLASTDTQYF | TGTGCCAGCAAAATACGACTAGCGAGCACAGATACGCAGTATTTT
TRBJ1-1 | - | TRBV28 | - | CASSFASSRRNTEAFF | TGTGCCAGCAGTTTTGCGTCCTCACGTAGGAACACTGAAGCTTTCTTT